A selection of T cell receptor beta chains follows, all from one sample in a study of PD-L1 blockade in urothelial cancer. Using immunoSEQ multiplex PCR, the repertoire was profiled, and TCRdb retains in-frame clones only, with some absent. The sample yields roughly 53,000 clones, approximately 88% seen once. Sequenced material: PBMCs, taken around atezolizumab (anti-PD-L1) treatment. The origin of the receptors is a woman in her sixties or seventies with urothelial cancer. Each CDR3 is given with its conserved first and last residue. The D gene is left open where the match is weak. A clone size is listed for some rows: how often the clone was seen (once, few, many), or a class if it is expanded.

>TRBV7-3|TRBJ2-1|14|NA|NA
TGTGCCAGCAGCTTAACCCAGGGGAGGGGTGAGCAGTTCTTC
CASSLTQGRGEQFF
>TRBV6-1|TRBJ2-3|14|TRBD1|NA
TGTGCCAGCGAGACAGGGCGGTCCACAGATACGCAGTATTTT
CASETGRSTDTQYF
>TRBV5-1|TRBJ2-7|13|TRBD2|NA
TGCGCCAGCAGCACGGGACTAACTAGGGAGCAGTACTTC
CASSTGLTREQYF
>TRBV10-1|TRBJ2-2|13|NA|NA
TGCGCCAGCAGGGACAGCAACACCGGGGAGCTGTTTTTT
CASRDSNTGELFF
>TRBV13|TRBJ2-7|12|TRBD1|NA
TGTGCCAGCCGAGGACAGGCCTACGAGCAGTACTTC
CASRGQAYEQYF
>TRBV4-3|TRBJ2-1|17|NA|NA
TGCGCCAGCAGCCAAGATCTTCCGGGAAGCTCCTACAATGAGCAGTTCTTC
CASSQDLPGSSYNEQFF
>TRBV7-6|TRBJ2-1|17|TRBD2|NA
TGTGCCAGCAGCTTAGATCTAGCGGGGGGGATTGCGAATGAGCAGTTCTTC
CASSLDLAGGIANEQFF
>TRBV2|TRBJ2-5|12|NA|NA
TGTGCCAGCAGGGATCGGGGAGAGACCCAGTACTTC
CASRDRGETQYF
>TRBV18|TRBJ1-3|14|NA|NA
TGTGCCAGCTCACCGCCAGAACCTGGAAACACCATATATTTT
CASSPPEPGNTIYF
>TRBV2|TRBJ2-5|16|TRBD2|NA
TGTGCCAGCAGGGAAACTAGCGGGCTGTACCAAGAGACCCAGTACTTC
CASRETSGLYQETQYF
>TRBV7-7|TRBJ1-1|16|NA|NA
TGTGCCAGCAGCTTGGGCCCGCCCGCATTGAACACTGAAGCTTTCTTT
CASSLGPPALNTEAFF
>TRBV9|TRBJ2-7|16|NA|NA
TGTGCCAGCAGCCTAGACGCCGGGATGACCTCCTACGAGCAGTACTTC
CASSLDAGMTSYEQYF
>TRBV11-2|TRBJ2-7|15|NA|NA
TGTGCCAGCAGCTTAGATCGTGGCTCAACCTACGAGCAGTACTTC
CASSLDRGSTYEQYF
>TRBV6-1|TRBJ2-7|15|NA|NA
TGTGCCATCTACCCGCAAGCCTTCCAGGGGAACGAGCAGTACTTC
CAIYPQAFQGNEQYF
>TRBV6-5|TRBJ1-3|16|TRBD1|NA
TGTGCCAGCAGTTACATGGGCAGGGGGCCTAGAAACACCATATATTTT
CASSYMGRGPRNTIYF
>TRBV10-3|TRBJ1-6|15|NA|few
TGTGCCATCAGGGGGACAAATGGGGGTAATTCACCCCTCCACTTT
CAIRGTNGGNSPLHF
>TRBV6-6|TRBJ1-6|13|TRBD1|NA
TGTGCCAGCCAGGACAGGGGGCAGTCACCCCTCCACTTT
CASQDRGQSPLHF
>TRBV27|TRBJ1-1|13|TRBD1|NA
TGTGCCAGCAGTTACAGGGGAAACACTGAAGCTTTCTTT
CASSYRGNTEAFF
>TRBV18|TRBJ2-7|15|TRBD2|NA
TGTGCCAGCTCACCATTCGTGGGACTAATATACGAGCAGTACTTC
CASSPFVGLIYEQYF
>TRBV7-9|TRBJ2-5|18|TRBD2|NA
TGTGCCAGTGGAGTAAAACCGGGCGGGGGGCGCAATGTGGAGACCCAGTACTTC
CASGVKPGGGRNVETQYF
>TRBV29-1|TRBJ1-1|13|NA|NA
TGCAGCGCTTCGAGGGCGCAGAACACTGAAGCTTTCTTT
CSASRAQNTEAFF
>TRBV19|TRBJ1-1|14|TRBD1|NA
TGTGCCAGTAGTACCGGACAGGGGAGGACTGAAGCTTTCTTT
CASSTGQGRTEAFF
>TRBV15|TRBJ2-1|19|NA|NA
TGTGCCACCAGCAGAGATCGGATGATCAGGGATAGCTCCTACAATGAGCAGTTCTTC
CATSRDRMIRDSSYNEQFF
>TRBV7-9|TRBJ2-1|13|TRBD2|NA
TGTGCCGGGGGGGGGACTTATTACAATGAGCAGTTCTTC
CAGGGTYYNEQFF
>TRBV4-2|TRBJ2-2|16|NA|NA
TGTGCCAGCAGCGAAAATACAGGATACAACACCGGGGAGCTGTTTTTT
CASSENTGYNTGELFF
>TRBV19|TRBJ2-4|14|NA|NA
TGTGCCAGTAGTACAAGGGGCTACAAAAACATTCAGTACTTC
CASSTRGYKNIQYF
>TRBV4-3|TRBJ2-7|15|TRBD2|few
TGCGCCAGCAGCCGGGAGACTAGCCCCCGGGACGAGCAGTACTTC
CASSRETSPRDEQYF
>TRBV5-1|TRBJ1-3|16|TRBD1|once
TGCGCCAGCAGCTTGGTAACAGGGGGAGCTGGAAACACCATATATTTT
CASSLVTGGAGNTIYF
>TRBV6-6|TRBJ2-3|13|NA|NA
TGTGCCAGCACCAACAGAAGGTCAGATACGCAGTATTTT
CASTNRRSDTQYF
>TRBV7-2|TRBJ2-1|16|TRBD2|NA
TGTGCCAGCAGCAGGGTAGCGGGAGGGCCCCACAATGAGCAGTTCTTC
CASSRVAGGPHNEQFF
>TRBV2|TRBJ2-7|13|TRBD1|NA
TGTGCCAGCAGTCGTGGGACAGCCTACGAGCAGTACTTC
CASSRGTAYEQYF
>TRBV9|TRBJ2-7|14|TRBD1|NA
TGTGCCAGCAGCGGAAGACAGGGGGCGGAGGAGCAGTACTTC
CASSGRQGAEEQYF
>TRBV7-9|TRBJ1-4|15|NA|NA
TGTGCCAGCAGCTCAACCGTGGCTAGTAATGAAAAACTGTTTTTT
CASSSTVASNEKLFF
>TRBV7-8|TRBJ1-5|18|TRBD1|NA
TGTGCCAGCAGCTTAGGAGTTGGGACAGGAAATAGCAATCAGCCCCAGCATTTT
CASSLGVGTGNSNQPQHF
>TRBV6-1|TRBJ2-2|19|TRBD2|NA
TGTGCCAGCAGTGACCCGGGACTAGCGGGAGATATGTTTGCCGGGGAGCTGTTTTTT
CASSDPGLAGDMFAGELFF